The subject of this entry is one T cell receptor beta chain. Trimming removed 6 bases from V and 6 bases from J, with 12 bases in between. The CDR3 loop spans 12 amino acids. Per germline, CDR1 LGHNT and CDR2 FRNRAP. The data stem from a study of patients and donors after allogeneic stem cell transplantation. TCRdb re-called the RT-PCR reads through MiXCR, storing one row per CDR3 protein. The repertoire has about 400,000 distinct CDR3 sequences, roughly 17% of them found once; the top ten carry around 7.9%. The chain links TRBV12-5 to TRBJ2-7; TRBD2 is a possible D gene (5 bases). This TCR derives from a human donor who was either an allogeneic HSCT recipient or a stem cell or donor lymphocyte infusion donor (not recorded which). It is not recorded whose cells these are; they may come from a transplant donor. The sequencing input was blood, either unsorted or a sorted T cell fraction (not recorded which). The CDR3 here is CASGFPGGEQYF. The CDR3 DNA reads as TGTGCTAGTGGCTTCCCAGGAGGCGAGCAGTACTTC.